This TCR beta chain was documented in a study of cytomegalovirus exposure and HLA in healthy donors. The wider study: Early released data had about 80 million unique TCRs, all coming from HLA-typed donors.

With 60 Vbeta and 13 Jbeta primers, the PCR was carried out. Method: immunoSEQ multiplex PCR; TCRdb's copy keeps in-frame clones and lacks some. The table records some 96,000 clones, around 60% of them present only once. The sample holds a few counts of this clone. The antigen remains unidentified. Study conclusions and caveats: When a later analysis was performed, an Asian-associated ancestry cluster reportedly had fewer N-insertions than the approximately 700-donor mean.

Trimming at V came to 6 bases and at J to 1 base, leaving 5 bases not matched to a gene. The V gene's germline CDR1 is MNHEY and CDR2 SVGAGI. This CDR3 contains 15 residues. The chain employs TRBV6-5 and TRBJ2-2, with 7 positions matching TRBD2. The sample consisted of PBMCs. This receptor was identified in a man between 60 and 75 years old in good health and CMV-seronegative. In DNA form, the CDR3 reads TGTGCCAGCAGAGACTGGGGGGGGAACACCGGGGAGCTGTTTTTT. Translation: CASRDWGGNTGELFF.